This T cell receptor (beta chain) was sequenced during a study of T-cell memory formation after mild COVID-19. Study conclusions and caveats: Mainly CM and EM harbored the contracting CD4+ clones; mainly EMRA harbored the CD8+ ones.

Comment on this clonotype: What it binds is not known.

The CDR3 loop spans 17 amino acids. V dropped 6 bases and J dropped 3; count of bases not matched to a gene: 16. Germline CDR1 DFQATT, CDR2 SNEGSKA (reference sequence). TCR alpha and TCR beta cDNA libraries carrying sample barcodes and UMIs were produced by 5'RACE using constant-segment primers. TCRdb re-analysed the 5' RACE reads in MiXCR, keeping a single row per CDR3 protein. Here the sample spans 470,000 or so distinct CDR3 sequences, around 17% being singletons. This receptor was identified in a man aged 18 to 29 who had mild COVID-19 (a few samples of this study predate the infection). Cell type and time point are not known. The material sequenced was PBMCs or a T cell subset sorted from them (not recorded which). The V call is TRBV20-1, the J call TRBJ1-5, with TRBD1 matching 8 bases. CDR3 nucleotide sequence: TGCAGTGCACAGGCCGCCCAGGGGGCGCGATTCAATCAGCCCCAGCATTTT. Its translation: CSAQAAQGARFNQPQHF.